Listed below are T cell receptor beta chains from one sample, sequenced in a study of vaccination effects on CD4 cells after COVID-19. The table came from immunoSEQ multiplex PCR; TCRdb's copy has only in-frame clones and leaves some out. The repertoire holds about 79,000 clones, with about 74% as singletons. Their antigens remain unidentified. The sequences come from CD4+ T cells from PBMCs cultured with HCoV-229E spike peptides, collected before COVID-19 vaccination. Receptors were obtained from a human donor who received a COVID-19 vaccine. Both conserved end residues are part of each CDR3. The order of the fields is V gene, clone size, J gene, D gene, CDR3 protein, CDR3 DNA. The D gene is left open where the match is weak. Not all rows give a size; the values are once, few, many and, for expanded clones, a class.

TRBV3-1/TRBV3-2	-	TRBJ1-6	-	CASSQGLPRNYNSPLHF	TGTGCCAGCAGCCAAGGCCTCCCGAGGAACTATAATTCACCCCTCCACTTT
TRBV6-6	-	TRBJ1-5	TRBD1	CASSKGQGATQPQHF	TGTGCCAGCAGCAAAGGACAGGGGGCCACACAGCCCCAGCATTTT
TRBV5-8	-	TRBJ1-1	-	CASPVLGRHGNKHTEAFF	TGTGCCAGCCCTGTTCTTGGCCGTCACGGAAACAAGCACACTGAAGCTTTCTTT
TRBV11-3	-	TRBJ2-3	-	CASRLGRGRGSFDTQYF	TGTGCCAGCAGATTGGGGAGGGGCAGGGGAAGCTTCGATACGCAGTATTTT
TRBV25-1	few	TRBJ1-1	-	CASSEGDKNTEAFF	TGTGCCAGCAGTGAAGGGGATAAGAACACTGAAGCTTTCTTT
TRBV7-3	-	TRBJ2-1	-	CASSLDVIYNEQFF	TGTGCCAGCAGCCTTGACGTTATATACAATGAGCAGTTCTTC
TRBV7-9	-	TRBJ2-2	-	CASSFRETNTGELFF	TGTGCCAGCAGCTTTCGCGAAACGAACACCGGGGAGCTGTTTTTT
TRBV11-3	-	TRBJ2-3	TRBD1	CASSTGTDLSTDTQYF	TGTGCCAGCAGCACCGGGACAGACCTTAGCACAGATACGCAGTATTTT
TRBV27	few	TRBJ1-2	-	CASSLGRYNYGYTF	TGTGCCAGCAGTTTGGGCAGGTATAACTATGGCTACACCTTC
TRBV7-2	-	TRBJ1-2	-	CASSLGGGLGYTF	TGTGCCAGCAGCTTAGGCGGGGGCTTAGGCTACACCTTC
TRBV24-1	-	TRBJ2-1	-	CATSSPLVGREQFF	TGTGCCACCAGTTCTCCTCTGGTGGGTCGTGAGCAGTTCTTC
TRBV5-1	-	TRBJ2-3	-	CASSLVQLTDTQYF	TGCGCCAGCAGCTTGGTGCAGCTCACAGATACGCAGTATTTT
TRBV3-1/TRBV3-2	-	TRBJ2-4	-	CASSLYPGDSKNIQYF	TGTGCCAGCAGCCTATACCCCGGGGACTCTAAAAACATTCAGTACTTC
TRBV5-5	once	TRBJ2-5	TRBD1	CASSRQGTETQYF	TGTGCCAGCAGCCGACAGGGGACGGAGACCCAGTACTTC
TRBV6-2/TRBV6-3	-	TRBJ2-5	-	CASSYSRVGETQYF	TGTGCCAGCAGTTACAGTCGGGTGGGAGAGACCCAGTACTTC
TRBV9	-	TRBJ1-1	-	CASSVTGGFTVNTEAFF	TGTGCCAGCAGCGTTACGGGAGGGTTTACTGTGAACACTGAAGCTTTCTTT
TRBV2	-	TRBJ2-2	-	CASKQVAGELFF	TGTGCCAGCAAACAGGTAGCCGGGGAGCTGTTTTTT
TRBV3-1/TRBV3-2	-	TRBJ1-2	-	CASSHVRGARGYTF	TGTGCCAGCAGCCACGTTCGGGGGGCGCGGGGCTACACCTTC
TRBV20-1	-	TRBJ2-5	-	CSAISLETQYF	TGCAGTGCTATCAGTCTTGAGACCCAGTACTTC
TRBV2	-	TRBJ2-3	TRBD2	CASTLTSADTQYF	TGTGCCAGCACCTTAACTAGCGCAGATACGCAGTATTTT
TRBV29-1	-	TRBJ2-5	-	CSVDRTGGAGETQYF	TGCAGCGTTGACCGTACTGGGGGGGCCGGGGAGACCCAGTACTTC
TRBV6-5	few	TRBJ1-5	-	CASSRQIGQPQHF	TGTGCCAGCAGTCGACAGATCGGTCAGCCCCAGCATTTT
TRBV18	-	TRBJ2-2	-	CASSYRAGDGELFF	TGTGCCAGCTCGTACAGGGCGGGAGACGGGGAGCTGTTTTTT
TRBV6-4	few	TRBJ2-1	-	CASSDSVLNEQFF	TGTGCCAGCAGTGACTCCGTCCTCAATGAGCAGTTCTTC
TRBV29-1	-	TRBJ1-4	-	CSGEIGEKLFF	TGCAGCGGTGAAATTGGGGAAAAACTGTTTTTT
TRBV18	-	TRBJ1-1	TRBD1	CASSRDRGKTEAFF	TGTGCCAGCTCGCGGGACAGGGGTAAAACTGAAGCTTTCTTT
TRBV7-8	-	TRBJ2-2	TRBD2	CASSARGLANTGELFF	TGTGCCAGCAGCGCAAGGGGACTAGCGAACACCGGGGAGCTGTTTTTT
TRBV19	-	TRBJ1-5	TRBD1	CASRMTGGMPLSNQPQHF	TGTGCCAGTAGGATGACAGGGGGCATGCCCCTTAGCAATCAGCCCCAGCATTTT
TRBV5-5	-	TRBJ2-3	TRBD1	CASSPRQGDTDTQYF	TGTGCCAGCAGCCCACGACAGGGAGACACAGATACGCAGTATTTT
TRBV5-8	-	TRBJ1-1	TRBD1	CASPSGGGESTEAFF	TGTGCCAGCCCCTCCGGAGGGGGCGAAAGCACTGAAGCTTTCTTT
TRBV28	-	TRBJ2-2	TRBD1	CASRTTGVGTGELFF	TGTGCCAGCAGGACGACAGGGGTGGGCACCGGGGAGCTGTTTTTT
TRBV28	once	TRBJ1-4	-	CASRLMGGGGNEKLFF	TGTGCCAGCAGATTAATGGGCGGAGGAGGGAATGAAAAACTGTTTTTT
TRBV2	-	TRBJ1-5	-	CASRDQGLNNQPQHF	TGTGCCAGCAGAGACCAGGGGCTGAACAATCAGCCCCAGCATTTT
TRBV11-2	-	TRBJ2-1	TRBD1	CASSSSGQGFEQFF	TGTGCCAGCAGCTCCTCGGGACAGGGTTTTGAGCAGTTCTTC
TRBV15	few	TRBJ1-6	-	CATSRVNHSPLHF	TGTGCCACCAGCAGAGTGAACCATTCACCCCTCCACTTT